This TCR beta chain was identified during a study of control samples from healthy donors and cancer patients. V lost 3 bases, J lost 0 bases, and 9 bases lay in between. Germline V gene sequence: CDR1 DFQATT, CDR2 SNEGSKA (reference sequence). There are 13 residues in the CDR3. Assay: immunoSEQ multiplex PCR; the TCRdb copy retains only in-frame clones and omits some. The repertoire holds roughly 49,000 clones, with about 88% as singletons. The receptor comes from a man between 50 and 59 years old with head and neck cancer. This chain connects TRBV20-1 to TRBJ2-7; D remains ambiguous. Sequencing used PBMCs. The CDR3, as DNA: TGCAGTGCTAGTCTACTTAACTCCTACGAGCAGTACTTC. It codes for CSASLLNSYEQYF.